This T cell receptor (beta chain) was obtained from a study of shared clonotypes between healthy human individuals. Findings and limits, study-wide: Since donors were few, the genetic and exposure-history diversity represented was limited.

This CDR3 region has 12 residues. The ends lost 5 bases at V and 13 bases at J; junction bases unmatched: 6. Germline assignment: CDR1 SGHTA and CDR2 FQGNSA. Measured with immunoSEQ multiplex PCR; TCRdb has only the in-frame clones, and not every one. Of under 2.5 million clones detected, 92% appear once; the ten largest clones hold 0.37%. With respect to this clone: Its antigen remains unknown.

The genes are TRBV7-2 and TRBJ2-1; the match to TRBD2 covers 9 bases. The source is a man aged 18 to 29 in good health. Some clones in this sample may be carry-over from other donors' samples. Specimen: naive CD4+ T cells from PBMCs. The subset denotes: CD45RA+ positively selected. CDR3 in amino acids: CASSIIAGDQFF. DNA of the CDR3: TGTGCCAGCAGCATCATAGCGGGAGATCAGTTCTTC.